This TCR beta chain was identified in a study of blood T cells in healthy people across ages. The use of a sample-barcoded 5' primer and a J-beta primer mix characterized a second PCR of roughly 7 to 12 cycles. Template switching added a 12-random-nucleotide identifier to every cDNA molecule. TCRdb independently ran MiXCR on the 5' RACE reads; one entry per CDR3 protein. The sample has fewer than 1,200,000 distinct CDR3 sequences; 20% to 25% are singletons. This clonotype was seen a handful of times. Its antigen is as yet unknown. Overall study results and limits: The authors considered diversity estimates from one million T cells to be underestimates.

V was clipped by 5 bases and J by 6 bases; unmatched bases: 9. Germline CDR1 is SQVTM and CDR2 is ANQGSEA. CDR3 length: 13 residues. Total RNA extracted from each sample amounted to at least 6 micrograms. This sample also appeared in a second study, on T cells of mothers and their children. In that study: The output of TCR recombination is shaped by thymic selection similarly in related and unrelated pairs.

The receptor's source is a girl between 2 and 10 years old in good health. Sequenced input: blood. The chain has TRBV29-1 and TRBJ2-7; 8 nucleotides agree with TRBD1. In nucleotides, the CDR3 is TGCAGCGTTTCCGGACAGGGAAAGTTCGAGCAGTACTTC. Translation: CSVSGQGKFEQYF.